Listed below are T cell receptor beta chains from one sample, sequenced in a study of blood T cell repertoires in COVID-19. Profiled with immunoSEQ multiplex PCR; TCRdb holds only in-frame clones, not every one. The sample has about 420,000 clones, 70% to 90% seen once. The sequenced material came from peripheral blood. These receptor sequences come from a man younger than 30 with COVID-19, enrolled during active disease. Each CDR3 is given with its conserved first and last residue.

V gene	J gene	CDR3 protein
TRBV5-6	TRBJ1-6	CASSLRQAGSPLHF
TRBV5-6	TRBJ2-1	CASSPGLSKYNEQFF
TRBV5-1	TRBJ1-3	CASSFSADSGNTIYF
TRBV7-3	TRBJ2-2	CASSLLPYTGTGELFF
TRBV30	TRBJ2-4	CAWSGPGGAAKNIQYF
TRBV9	TRBJ1-6	CASSADSGYSPLHF
TRBV6-5	TRBJ1-3	CASSYGAGFGNTIYF
TRBV4-1	TRBJ2-1	CASSQVRVYGSSYNEQFF
TRBV6-6	TRBJ2-1	CASSPRSSGGAPRGIEQFF
TRBV7-9	TRBJ2-5	CASSLVGGRKETQYF
TRBV7-9	TRBJ2-7	CASSLALGQGAYEQYF
TRBV7-9	TRBJ2-3	CASSRYVGEVTDTQYF
TRBV2	TRBJ1-3	CASSEAPGTGGYTIYF
TRBV4-1	TRBJ2-1	CASSLDLVEQFF
TRBV30	TRBJ2-1	CAWSVDVAGVDEQFF
TRBV9	TRBJ1-6	CASSVGSSSYNSPLHF
TRBV13	TRBJ2-7	CASSLSGLASYEQYF
TRBV28	TRBJ1-6	CASIKQGYSYNSPLHF
TRBV6-5	TRBJ1-1	CASSRDRGTEAFF
TRBV6-6	TRBJ2-2	CASSGGVTGELFF
TRBV2	TRBJ2-2	CASSPGTGTVGELFF
TRBV7-8	TRBJ2-3	CASSPRYLRAEVADTQYF
TRBV5-4	TRBJ2-6	CASSGEQGTGANVLTF
TRBV10-3	TRBJ2-2	CAISELPGTGDTGELFF
TRBV5-1	TRBJ2-1	CASSLGTVNNEQFF
TRBV30	TRBJ1-5	CAWSGDKGPQPQHF
TRBV18	TRBJ1-2	CASSEGRYGYTF
TRBV4-1	TRBJ2-2	CASSQTWTSGHANTGELFF